This TCR beta chain was found in a study of blood T cells in healthy people across ages. A second about 7 to 11 cycle PCR used barcoded and J-beta primers. TCRdb redid the calling of the 5' RACE reads with MiXCR, one entry per CDR3 protein. The table shows roughly 930,000 distinct CDR3 sequences, with about 44% occurring only once. The J segment lost 2 bases and the V segment lost 5 bases, leaving 11 bases of the junction unmatched. CDR3 length: 17 residues. This clonotype has more than one count but fewer than ten. Its antigen is not identified. Whole-study results and caveats: Possibly, changes in expanded clonotypes were confounded because donor CMV status was unknown. Whereas aged donors had fewer naive CD4+ cells, long-lived donors had more of them and higher diversity. Naive T cell percentage showed a strong correlation with the diversity of TCR beta.

Material for sequencing was blood. The chain is built from TRBV12-3 or TRBV12-4 and TRBJ2-3, with 9 nucleotides matching TRBD1. The receptor's source is a man between 25 and 39 years old in good health. CDR3 region: CASSHRDRVQSTDTQYF. Here the CDR3 DNA reads TGTGCCAGCAGTCACCGGGACAGGGTACAATCCACAGATACGCAGTATTTT.